Listed below are T cell receptor beta chains from one sample, sequenced in a study of CD8+ T cells in alopecia areata. Measured with immunoSEQ multiplex PCR; TCRdb has only the in-frame clones, and not every one. The sample lists 100,000 to 150,000 clones, approximately 58% seen once, with less than 5.5% in the top ten. Specimen: CD4+ T cells sorted from blood, collected at week 0. The receptors shown here come from a human donor with alopecia areata. The CDR3 runs from the conserved cysteine through the conserved F or W. D genes are given only for firm matches. Size values are once, few and many counts, or a class for expanded clones, and some rows have none.

clone_size: few
j_call: TRBJ1-5
v_call: TRBV28
d_call: -
cdr3_aa: CASSTQVFNQPQHF
cdr3_nt: TGTGCCAGCAGTACTCAGGTTTTCAATCAGCCCCAGCATTTT

clone_size: -
j_call: TRBJ2-2
v_call: TRBV5-1
d_call: -
cdr3_aa: CASSWHTGELFF
cdr3_nt: TGCGCCAGCAGCTGGCACACCGGGGAGCTGTTTTTT

clone_size: -
j_call: TRBJ1-1
v_call: TRBV2
d_call: TRBD1
cdr3_aa: CASDRGQVTEAFF
cdr3_nt: TGTGCCAGTGACAGGGGGCAGGTGACTGAAGCTTTCTTT

clone_size: -
j_call: TRBJ2-7
v_call: TRBV9
d_call: -
cdr3_aa: CASSVSSGPLEQYF
cdr3_nt: TGTGCCAGCAGCGTATCCTCAGGTCCCCTCGAGCAGTACTTC

clone_size: few
j_call: TRBJ2-7
v_call: TRBV30
d_call: -
cdr3_aa: CAWRGHYEQYF
cdr3_nt: TGTGCCTGGAGGGGACACTACGAGCAGTACTTC

clone_size: -
j_call: TRBJ1-5
v_call: TRBV4-1
d_call: -
cdr3_aa: CASSPQGANQPQHF
cdr3_nt: TGCGCCAGCAGCCCACAGGGTGCAAATCAGCCCCAGCATTTT

clone_size: few
j_call: TRBJ1-1
v_call: TRBV4-1
d_call: -
cdr3_aa: CASSQDFENTEAFF
cdr3_nt: TGCGCCAGCAGCCAAGACTTCGAGAACACTGAAGCTTTCTTT

clone_size: -
j_call: TRBJ2-1
v_call: TRBV2
d_call: TRBD2
cdr3_aa: CASSGPGGGANNEQFF
cdr3_nt: TGTGCCAGCAGCGGCCCGGGCGGGGGGGCCAATAATGAGCAGTTCTTC

clone_size: -
j_call: TRBJ1-5
v_call: TRBV6-5
d_call: -
cdr3_aa: CATRRTDNQPQHF
cdr3_nt: TGTGCCACGCGTCGGACAGACAATCAGCCCCAGCATTTT

clone_size: few
j_call: TRBJ1-1
v_call: TRBV7-2
d_call: -
cdr3_aa: CASSLAGMNTEAFF
cdr3_nt: TGTGCCAGCAGCTTAGCAGGCATGAACACTGAAGCTTTCTTT

clone_size: -
j_call: TRBJ2-5
v_call: TRBV7-2
d_call: -
cdr3_aa: CASSSRRTEETQYF
cdr3_nt: TGTGCCAGCAGCTCCCGCAGGACAGAAGAGACCCAGTACTTC

clone_size: -
j_call: TRBJ2-5
v_call: TRBV7-7
d_call: TRBD1
cdr3_aa: CASSLVGDREDTQYF
cdr3_nt: TGTGCCAGCAGCTTAGTTGGGGACAGGGAGGACACCCAGTACTTC

clone_size: -
j_call: TRBJ2-6
v_call: TRBV15
d_call: TRBD2
cdr3_aa: CATSRDPAGVTGANVLTF
cdr3_nt: TGTGCCACCAGCAGAGATCCAGCGGGAGTGACTGGGGCCAACGTCCTGACTTTC

clone_size: -
j_call: TRBJ1-2
v_call: TRBV29-1
d_call: -
cdr3_aa: CSVEWSQGRYGYTF
cdr3_nt: TGCAGCGTTGAGTGGTCCCAGGGCCGCTATGGCTACACCTTC

clone_size: -
j_call: TRBJ1-5
v_call: TRBV19
d_call: TRBD1
cdr3_aa: CASSMVGQGADQPQHF
cdr3_nt: TGTGCCAGTAGTATGGTAGGACAGGGGGCCGATCAGCCCCAGCATTTT

clone_size: -
j_call: TRBJ1-2
v_call: TRBV7-2
d_call: TRBD1
cdr3_aa: CASSYSGTGIDGYTF
cdr3_nt: TGTGCCAGCAGCTATTCCGGGACAGGGATCGATGGCTACACCTTC

clone_size: few
j_call: TRBJ2-1
v_call: TRBV7-2
d_call: TRBD2
cdr3_aa: CASSLGTSGGEQFF
cdr3_nt: TGTGCCAGCAGCTTAGGGACTAGCGGGGGGGAGCAGTTCTTC

clone_size: few
j_call: TRBJ2-1
v_call: TRBV10-3
d_call: -
cdr3_aa: CAISDHTTVEQFF
cdr3_nt: TGTGCCATCAGTGACCACACCACAGTCGAGCAGTTCTTC

clone_size: once
j_call: TRBJ2-7
v_call: TRBV4-3
d_call: -
cdr3_aa: CASSQDHRNFGSYEQYF
cdr3_nt: TGCGCCAGCAGCCAAGATCATAGAAACTTCGGCTCCTACGAGCAGTACTTC

clone_size: -
j_call: TRBJ2-1
v_call: TRBV6-7
d_call: -
cdr3_aa: CASSYCVGPGDNEQFF
cdr3_nt: TGTGCCAGCAGTTACTGCGTGGGGCCAGGTGACAATGAGCAGTTCTTC

clone_size: -
j_call: TRBJ2-1
v_call: TRBV13
d_call: TRBD2
cdr3_aa: CASSSGLAGVNEQFF
cdr3_nt: TGTGCCAGCAGCTCGGGACTAGCGGGAGTCAATGAGCAGTTCTTC

clone_size: -
j_call: TRBJ2-1
v_call: TRBV5-1
d_call: TRBD1
cdr3_aa: CASSPGGSGYNEQFF
cdr3_nt: TGCGCCAGCAGCCCAGGGGGCTCGGGGTACAATGAGCAGTTCTTC

clone_size: few
j_call: TRBJ1-6
v_call: TRBV2
d_call: -
cdr3_aa: CASSRGPNSPLHF
cdr3_nt: TGTGCCAGCAGTCGGGGGCCAAATTCACCCCTCCACTTT

clone_size: -
j_call: TRBJ1-2
v_call: TRBV29-1
d_call: -
cdr3_aa: CSVGEGEGYTF
cdr3_nt: TGCAGCGTTGGGGAGGGGGAAGGCTACACCTTC

clone_size: -
j_call: TRBJ2-3
v_call: TRBV25-1
d_call: -
cdr3_aa: CASSLAGTDTQYF
cdr3_nt: TGTGCCAGCAGTTTAGCGGGCACAGATACGCAGTATTTT

clone_size: few
j_call: TRBJ1-4
v_call: TRBV5-1
d_call: -
cdr3_aa: CASSLVAATNEKLFF
cdr3_nt: TGCGCCAGCAGCTTGGTGGCAGCAACTAATGAAAAACTGTTTTTT

clone_size: -
j_call: TRBJ2-2
v_call: TRBV25-1
d_call: -
cdr3_aa: CASSPRTGRLATGELFF
cdr3_nt: TGTGCCAGCAGTCCCAGGACGGGACGGCTGGCCACCGGGGAGCTGTTTTTT

clone_size: few
j_call: TRBJ2-7
v_call: TRBV4-2
d_call: -
cdr3_aa: CASSQGTGSAYEQYF
cdr3_nt: TGTGCCAGCAGCCAAGGGACCGGGTCCGCCTACGAGCAGTACTTC

clone_size: few
j_call: TRBJ2-2
v_call: TRBV10-3
d_call: -
cdr3_aa: CAISFATEDTGELFF
cdr3_nt: TGTGCCATCAGCTTCGCAACAGAGGACACCGGGGAGCTGTTTTTT

clone_size: few
j_call: TRBJ2-3
v_call: TRBV27
d_call: -
cdr3_aa: CASSFGYFDTQYF
cdr3_nt: TGTGCCAGCAGTTTTGGCTATTTTGATACGCAGTATTTT

clone_size: -
j_call: TRBJ2-7
v_call: TRBV9
d_call: TRBD1
cdr3_aa: CASSQQGFDEQYF
cdr3_nt: TGTGCCAGCAGCCAACAGGGGTTTGACGAGCAGTACTTC

clone_size: few
j_call: TRBJ2-7
v_call: TRBV29-1
d_call: TRBD1
cdr3_aa: CSVARRGRYEQYF
cdr3_nt: TGCAGCGTTGCTCGTAGGGGGCGGTACGAGCAGTACTTC

clone_size: -
j_call: TRBJ1-1
v_call: TRBV7-9
d_call: TRBD1
cdr3_aa: CASSSQGVDEAFF
cdr3_nt: TGTGCCAGCAGCTCCCAGGGGGTCGATGAAGCTTTCTTT

clone_size: -
j_call: TRBJ2-7
v_call: TRBV7-3
d_call: -
cdr3_aa: CASSLDQTSYEQYF
cdr3_nt: TGTGCCAGCAGTTTGGACCAAACCTCCTACGAGCAGTACTTC

clone_size: -
j_call: TRBJ1-5
v_call: TRBV30
d_call: -
cdr3_aa: CAWSGGGNQPQHF
cdr3_nt: TGTGCCTGGAGTGGAGGGGGCAATCAGCCCCAGCATTTT

clone_size: -
j_call: TRBJ2-1
v_call: TRBV19
d_call: -
cdr3_aa: CASSIMTSSYNEQFF
cdr3_nt: TGTGCCAGTAGTATTATGACGAGCTCCTACAATGAGCAGTTCTTC

clone_size: few
j_call: TRBJ2-2
v_call: TRBV4-3
d_call: -
cdr3_aa: CASSPFSGSRETGELFF
cdr3_nt: TGCGCCAGCAGCCCCTTTAGCGGTTCCCGCGAGACCGGGGAGCTGTTTTTT

clone_size: few
j_call: TRBJ2-7
v_call: TRBV28
d_call: -
cdr3_aa: CASSGGGWIRSYEQYF
cdr3_nt: TGTGCCAGCAGTGGAGGGGGGTGGATCCGTTCCTACGAGCAGTACTTC

clone_size: -
j_call: TRBJ2-5
v_call: TRBV2
d_call: -
cdr3_aa: CASSYGETQYF
cdr3_nt: TGTGCCAGCTCATACGGAGAGACCCAGTACTTC

clone_size: few
j_call: TRBJ2-5
v_call: TRBV28
d_call: TRBD2
cdr3_aa: CASSFQTSGQETQYF
cdr3_nt: TGTGCCAGCAGTTTCCAGACTAGCGGCCAAGAGACCCAGTACTTC

clone_size: few
j_call: TRBJ2-5
v_call: TRBV7-8
d_call: -
cdr3_aa: CASSPYKGPLQETQYF
cdr3_nt: TGTGCCAGCAGCCCTTACAAAGGACCTCTCCAAGAGACCCAGTACTTC

clone_size: once
j_call: TRBJ1-3
v_call: TRBV13
d_call: -
cdr3_aa: CASRWTGNTIYF
cdr3_nt: TGTGCCAGCAGGTGGACTGGAAACACCATATATTTT

clone_size: -
j_call: TRBJ2-7
v_call: TRBV4-3
d_call: -
cdr3_aa: CASSIQDGQYEQYF
cdr3_nt: TGCGCCAGCAGCATACAGGACGGACAATACGAGCAGTACTTC